A selection of T cell receptor beta chains follows, all from one sample in a study of Ad26.COV2.S vaccination and SARS-CoV-2 variants. Produced via immunoSEQ multiplex PCR; TCRdb's table is partial and in-frame only. Found here are more than 300,000 clones, approximately 86% of them singletons; the top ten hold 2% to 2.5%. The starting material was peripheral blood, obtained in a trial of Ad26.COV2.S vaccine versus placebo. The receptor set was obtained from a person aged 18-65 years who received the Ad26.COV2.S COVID-19 vaccine or a placebo. Each CDR3 is given with its conserved first and last residue. Each record gives: clone size, J gene, D gene, V gene, CDR3 protein, CDR3 DNA. D genes are given only for firm matches. A row's size may be missing; if present it is once, few, many or a size class.

clone size: few; J gene: TRBJ1-3; D gene: .; V gene: TRBV7-9; CDR3 protein: CASALSQLSGNTIYF; CDR3 DNA: TGTGCCAGCGCCTTATCGCAGCTCTCTGGAAACACCATATATTTT
clone size: .; J gene: TRBJ2-1; D gene: .; V gene: TRBV3-1/TRBV3-2; CDR3 protein: CASSQGGTPYGEQFF; CDR3 DNA: TGTGCCAGCAGCCAAGGCGGGACTCCATATGGTGAGCAGTTCTTC
clone size: .; J gene: TRBJ1-2; D gene: TRBD1; V gene: TRBV28; CDR3 protein: CASSFFLLGQVTYGYTF; CDR3 DNA: TGTGCCAGCAGTTTTTTTCTACTGGGACAGGTAACCTATGGCTACACCTTC
clone size: .; J gene: TRBJ2-1; D gene: TRBD2; V gene: TRBV7-2; CDR3 protein: CASSFRLAGAPGNEQFF; CDR3 DNA: TGTGCCAGCAGCTTCAGACTAGCGGGGGCCCCGGGCAATGAGCAGTTCTTC
clone size: .; J gene: TRBJ2-1; D gene: .; V gene: TRBV5-6; CDR3 protein: CASSRRAINEQFF; CDR3 DNA: TGTGCCAGCAGTAGGCGGGCGATCAATGAGCAGTTCTTC
clone size: .; J gene: TRBJ1-2; D gene: .; V gene: TRBV28; CDR3 protein: CASSPEAIYGYTF; CDR3 DNA: TGTGCCAGCAGTCCAGAGGCCATATATGGCTACACCTTC
clone size: .; J gene: TRBJ2-7; D gene: .; V gene: TRBV3-1/TRBV3-2; CDR3 protein: CASSQDLQVGSYEQYF; CDR3 DNA: TGTGCCAGCAGCCAAGATCTACAGGTCGGAAGCTACGAGCAGTACTTC
clone size: .; J gene: TRBJ2-2; D gene: .; V gene: TRBV5-1; CDR3 protein: CASSLTANTGELFF; CDR3 DNA: TGCGCCAGCAGCTTAACAGCGAACACCGGGGAGCTGTTTTTT
clone size: once; J gene: TRBJ1-3; D gene: .; V gene: TRBV6-1; CDR3 protein: CASSARVSSLTSGNTIYF; CDR3 DNA: TGTGCCAGCAGTGCCCGGGTCTCAAGCTTAACCTCTGGAAACACCATATATTTT
clone size: few; J gene: TRBJ2-5; D gene: .; V gene: TRBV5-1; CDR3 protein: CASSFGAGETQYF; CDR3 DNA: TGCGCCAGCAGCTTTGGCGCGGGTGAGACCCAGTACTTC
clone size: .; J gene: TRBJ2-1; D gene: TRBD1; V gene: TRBV28; CDR3 protein: CASTLGTGGNEQFF; CDR3 DNA: TGTGCCAGCACCTTGGGGACAGGGGGCAATGAGCAGTTCTTC
clone size: .; J gene: TRBJ2-5; D gene: .; V gene: TRBV19; CDR3 protein: CASSILGGWETQYF; CDR3 DNA: TGTGCCAGTAGTATACTAGGGGGTTGGGAGACCCAGTACTTC
clone size: .; J gene: TRBJ1-2; D gene: TRBD1; V gene: TRBV6-2/TRBV6-3; CDR3 protein: CASSYDDRGVAGYTF; CDR3 DNA: TGTGCCAGCAGTTATGACGACAGGGGGGTCGCTGGCTACACCTTC
clone size: .; J gene: TRBJ1-2; D gene: .; V gene: TRBV5-4; CDR3 protein: CASQVRLGRLNYGYTF; CDR3 DNA: TGTGCCAGCCAGGTCCGTTTGGGACGATTAAACTATGGCTACACCTTC
clone size: .; J gene: TRBJ2-3; D gene: .; V gene: TRBV19; CDR3 protein: CASSVSGEGNTQYF; CDR3 DNA: TGTGCCAGTAGCGTTTCGGGGGAAGGAAATACGCAGTATTTT
clone size: .; J gene: TRBJ2-3; D gene: .; V gene: TRBV28; CDR3 protein: CASSLVQGPDTQYF; CDR3 DNA: TGTGCCAGCAGTTTGGTACAGGGACCAGATACGCAGTATTTT
clone size: .; J gene: TRBJ1-1; D gene: TRBD1; V gene: TRBV5-1; CDR3 protein: CASSLEQGGTEAFF; CDR3 DNA: TGCGCCAGCAGCTTGGAACAGGGGGGGACTGAAGCTTTCTTT
clone size: .; J gene: TRBJ2-3; D gene: .; V gene: TRBV7-9; CDR3 protein: CASRDRGANTDTQYF; CDR3 DNA: TGTGCCAGCAGAGATAGGGGGGCCAACACAGATACGCAGTATTTT
clone size: .; J gene: TRBJ2-7; D gene: TRBD1; V gene: TRBV5-5; CDR3 protein: CASSPSTGQVNYEQYF; CDR3 DNA: TGTGCCAGCAGCCCCTCTACGGGACAGGTAAACTACGAGCAGTACTTC
clone size: .; J gene: TRBJ2-1; D gene: .; V gene: TRBV4-2; CDR3 protein: CASSHDYNEQFF; CDR3 DNA: TGTGCCAGCAGCCACGACTACAATGAGCAGTTCTTC
clone size: .; J gene: TRBJ2-1; D gene: .; V gene: TRBV7-3; CDR3 protein: CASRDGGHNEQFF; CDR3 DNA: TGTGCCAGCAGGGATGGCGGACACAATGAGCAGTTCTTC
clone size: .; J gene: TRBJ2-5; D gene: .; V gene: TRBV6-6; CDR3 protein: CASTNPPLETQYF; CDR3 DNA: TGTGCCAGCACTAACCCTCCTCTGGAGACCCAGTACTTC
clone size: once; J gene: TRBJ1-2; D gene: TRBD1; V gene: TRBV7-8; CDR3 protein: CASSLSGTAGYTF; CDR3 DNA: TGTGCCAGCAGCCTCAGTGGGACAGCCGGCTACACCTTC
clone size: .; J gene: TRBJ1-1; D gene: .; V gene: TRBV14; CDR3 protein: CASSQDPQGRGAFF; CDR3 DNA: TGTGCCAGCAGCCAAGATCCCCAGGGGAGGGGAGCTTTCTTT
clone size: .; J gene: TRBJ1-1; D gene: .; V gene: TRBV28; CDR3 protein: CASSLHQGSGTEAFF; CDR3 DNA: TGTGCCAGCAGTCTACATCAGGGGAGTGGCACTGAAGCTTTCTTT
clone size: .; J gene: TRBJ2-2; D gene: .; V gene: TRBV20-1; CDR3 protein: CSARGGGELFF; CDR3 DNA: TGCAGTGCTAGAGGGGGCGGGGAGCTGTTTTTT
clone size: .; J gene: TRBJ1-1; D gene: TRBD1; V gene: TRBV15; CDR3 protein: CATSREATGGNTEAFF; CDR3 DNA: TGTGCCACCAGCAGAGAAGCGACAGGGGGCAACACTGAAGCTTTCTTT
clone size: .; J gene: TRBJ2-3; D gene: .; V gene: TRBV4-2; CDR3 protein: CAVPGNVTDTQYF; CDR3 DNA: TGTGCCGTTCCCGGGAATGTAACAGATACGCAGTATTTT
clone size: few; J gene: TRBJ2-7; D gene: .; V gene: TRBV6-1; CDR3 protein: CASSEVGVTYEQYF; CDR3 DNA: TGTGCCAGCAGTGAAGTTGGGGTAACCTACGAGCAGTACTTC
clone size: few; J gene: TRBJ2-7; D gene: TRBD2; V gene: TRBV4-2; CDR3 protein: CASSQDTGLAGGPQREQYF; CDR3 DNA: TGTGCCAGCAGCCAAGATACCGGACTGGCGGGGGGGCCCCAGAGGGAGCAGTACTTC
clone size: .; J gene: TRBJ2-7; D gene: .; V gene: TRBV28; CDR3 protein: CASTVSHPSYEQYF; CDR3 DNA: TGTGCCAGCACAGTGTCACACCCTTCCTACGAGCAGTACTTC
clone size: .; J gene: TRBJ1-1; D gene: .; V gene: TRBV4-1; CDR3 protein: CASSQVSTGNTEAFF; CDR3 DNA: TGCGCCAGCAGCCAAGTGTCAACGGGGAACACTGAAGCTTTCTTT
clone size: .; J gene: TRBJ2-2; D gene: .; V gene: TRBV19; CDR3 protein: CAIKKAGVRGELFF; CDR3 DNA: TGTGCCATTAAGAAGGCAGGGGTCAGGGGGGAGCTGTTTTTT
clone size: .; J gene: TRBJ2-6; D gene: .; V gene: TRBV12-3/TRBV12-4; CDR3 protein: CASRDSGANVLTF; CDR3 DNA: TGTGCCAGCAGAGACTCTGGGGCCAACGTCCTGACTTTC
clone size: .; J gene: TRBJ1-1; D gene: .; V gene: TRBV5-6; CDR3 protein: CASSSDRKNTEAFF; CDR3 DNA: TGTGCCAGCAGCTCGGACAGAAAGAACACTGAAGCTTTCTTT
clone size: .; J gene: TRBJ2-1; D gene: .; V gene: TRBV19; CDR3 protein: CASSIDGAGALYNEQFF; CDR3 DNA: TGTGCCAGTAGTATAGATGGGGCGGGGGCCCTATACAATGAGCAGTTCTTC